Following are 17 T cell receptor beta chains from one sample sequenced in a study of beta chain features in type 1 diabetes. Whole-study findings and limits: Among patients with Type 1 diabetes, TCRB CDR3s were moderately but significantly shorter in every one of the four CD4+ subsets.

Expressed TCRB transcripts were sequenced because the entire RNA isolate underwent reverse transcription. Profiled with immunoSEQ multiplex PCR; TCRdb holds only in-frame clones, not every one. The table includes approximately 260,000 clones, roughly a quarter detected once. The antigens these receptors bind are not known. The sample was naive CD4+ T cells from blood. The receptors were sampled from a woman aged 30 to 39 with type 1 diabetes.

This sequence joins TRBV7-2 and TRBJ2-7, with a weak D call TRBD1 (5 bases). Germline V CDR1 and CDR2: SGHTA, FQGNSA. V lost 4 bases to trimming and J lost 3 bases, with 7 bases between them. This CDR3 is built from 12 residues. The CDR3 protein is CASSWGGYEQYF. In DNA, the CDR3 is TGTGCCAGCAGCTGGGGCGGCTACGAGCAGTACTTC.

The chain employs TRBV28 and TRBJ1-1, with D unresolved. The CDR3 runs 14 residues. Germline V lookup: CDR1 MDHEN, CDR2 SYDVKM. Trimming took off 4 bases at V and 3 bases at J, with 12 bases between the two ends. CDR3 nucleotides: TGTGCCAGCAGTTCAGCTGGGGAGGACACTGAAGCTTTCTTT. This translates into CASSSAGEDTEAFF.

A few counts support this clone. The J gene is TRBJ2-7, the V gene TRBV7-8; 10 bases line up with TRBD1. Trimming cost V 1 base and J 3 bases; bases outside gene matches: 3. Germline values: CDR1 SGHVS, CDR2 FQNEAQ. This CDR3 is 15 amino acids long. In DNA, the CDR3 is TGTGCCAGCAGCTTAGGCAGGACAGGGGGCTACGAGCAGTACTTC. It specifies CASSLGRTGGYEQYF.

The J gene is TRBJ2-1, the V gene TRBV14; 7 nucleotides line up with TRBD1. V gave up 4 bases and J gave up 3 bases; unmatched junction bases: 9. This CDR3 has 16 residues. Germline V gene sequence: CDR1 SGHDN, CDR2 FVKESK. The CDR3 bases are TGTGCCAGCAGCCCTACAGGGGCCGGATTCTACAATGAGCAGTTCTTC. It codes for CASSPTGAGFYNEQFF.

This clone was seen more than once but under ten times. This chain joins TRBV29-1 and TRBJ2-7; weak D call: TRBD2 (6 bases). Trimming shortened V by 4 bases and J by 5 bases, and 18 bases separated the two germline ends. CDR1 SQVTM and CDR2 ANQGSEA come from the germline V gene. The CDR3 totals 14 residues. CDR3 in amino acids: CSVGFGGKADEQYF. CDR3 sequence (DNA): TGCAGCGTTGGGTTTGGGGGGAAAGCCGACGAGCAGTACTTC.

The CDR3 DNA sequence: TGTGCCAGCAGCCAGGGGACACCAAACACCGGGGAGCTGTTTTTT. As protein: CASSQGTPNTGELFF. The chain joins TRBV4-2 to TRBJ2-2, with D possibly TRBD1 on 6 matching bases. Germline lookup yields CDR1 LGHNA and CDR2 YNFKEQ. The CDR3 consists of 15 residues. The V gene lost 3 bases and the J gene lost 2 bases, with 10 bases spanning the gap.

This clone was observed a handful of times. CDR3 sequence: CASSRTSGSNEQFF. The CDR3 coding sequence is TGTGCCAGCAGCAGGACTAGCGGGAGCAATGAGCAGTTCTTC. The chain carries TRBV7-9 and TRBJ2-1; TRBD2 aligns across 13 bases. The CDR3 runs to 14 residues. V lost 5 bases and J lost 6; bases outside the gene matches: 1. Germline loops: CDR1 SEHNR, CDR2 FQNEAQ (reference sequence).

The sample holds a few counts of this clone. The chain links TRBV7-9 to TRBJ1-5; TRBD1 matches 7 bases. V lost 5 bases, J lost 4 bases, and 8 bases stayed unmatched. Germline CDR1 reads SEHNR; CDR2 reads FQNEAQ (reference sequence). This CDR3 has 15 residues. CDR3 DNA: TGTGCCAGCAGCCGAACCGGGACAGATAATCAGCCCCAGCATTTT. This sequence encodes CASSRTGTDNQPQHF.

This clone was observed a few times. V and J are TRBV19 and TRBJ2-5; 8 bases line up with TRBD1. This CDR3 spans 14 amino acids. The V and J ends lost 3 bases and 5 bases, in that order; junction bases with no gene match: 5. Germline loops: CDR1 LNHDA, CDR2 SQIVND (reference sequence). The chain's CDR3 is CASSIPGGMETQYF. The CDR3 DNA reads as TGTGCCAGTAGTATTCCAGGGGGCATGGAGACCCAGTACTTC. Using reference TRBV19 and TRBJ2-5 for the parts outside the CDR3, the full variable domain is DGGITQSPKYLFRKEGQNVTLSCEQNLNHDAMYWYRQDPGQGLRLIYYSQIVNDFQKGDIAEGYSVSREKKESFPLTVTSAQKNPTAFYLCASSIPGGMETQYFGPGTRLLVL.

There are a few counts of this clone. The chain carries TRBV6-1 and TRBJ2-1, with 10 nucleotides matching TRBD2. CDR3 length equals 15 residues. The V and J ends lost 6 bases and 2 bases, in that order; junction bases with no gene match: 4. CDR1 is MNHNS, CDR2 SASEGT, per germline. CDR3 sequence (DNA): TGTGCCAGCAGCCCCGGGACTAGCGCCTACAATGAGCAGTTCTTC. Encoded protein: CASSPGTSAYNEQFF.

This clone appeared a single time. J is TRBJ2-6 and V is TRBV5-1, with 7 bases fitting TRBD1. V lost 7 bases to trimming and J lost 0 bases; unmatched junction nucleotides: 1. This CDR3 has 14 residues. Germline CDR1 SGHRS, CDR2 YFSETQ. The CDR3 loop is CASGDSSGANVLTF. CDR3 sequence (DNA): TGCGCCAGCGGGGACAGCTCTGGGGCCAACGTCCTGACTTTC.

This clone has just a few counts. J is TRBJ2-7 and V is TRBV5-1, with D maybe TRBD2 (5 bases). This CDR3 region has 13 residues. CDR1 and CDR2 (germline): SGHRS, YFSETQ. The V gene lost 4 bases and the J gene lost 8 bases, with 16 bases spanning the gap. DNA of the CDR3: TGCGCCAGCAGCGTGTTCGGGGAAAGGCAGCAGTACTTC. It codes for CASSVFGERQQYF.

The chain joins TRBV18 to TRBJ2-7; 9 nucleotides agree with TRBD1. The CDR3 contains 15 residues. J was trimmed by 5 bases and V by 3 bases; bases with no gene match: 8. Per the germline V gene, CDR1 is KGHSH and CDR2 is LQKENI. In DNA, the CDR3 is TGTGCCAGCTCACCGTGGGACAGGGCTATTAACGAGCAGTACTTC. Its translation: CASSPWDRAINEQYF.

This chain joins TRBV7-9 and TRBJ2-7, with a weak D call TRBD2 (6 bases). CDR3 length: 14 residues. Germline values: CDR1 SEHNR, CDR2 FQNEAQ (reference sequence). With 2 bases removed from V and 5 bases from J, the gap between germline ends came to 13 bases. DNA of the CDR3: TGTGCCAGCAGCTTAAACCGGGGGTGGAACGAGCAGTACTTC. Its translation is CASSLNRGWNEQYF.

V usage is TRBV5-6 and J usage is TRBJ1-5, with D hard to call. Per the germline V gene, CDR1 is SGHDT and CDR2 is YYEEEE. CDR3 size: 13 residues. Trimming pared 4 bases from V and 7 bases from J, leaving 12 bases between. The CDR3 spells CASSQDPGQPQHF. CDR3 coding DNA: TGTGCCAGCAGCCAGGACCCGGGGCAGCCCCAGCATTTT. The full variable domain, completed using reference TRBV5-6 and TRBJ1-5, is DAGVTQSPTHLIKTRGQQVTLRCSPKSGHDTVSWYQQALGQGPQFIFQYYEEEERQRGNFPDRFSGHQFPNYSSELNVNALLLGDSALYLCASSQDPGQPQHFGDGTRLSIL.

DNA of the CDR3: TGTGCCAGCAGTGCTATGCGTGAGCAGTACTTC. Protein product: CASSAMREQYF. This chain links TRBV6-1 with TRBJ2-7; D is unclear. CDR1 is MNHNS and CDR2 is SASEGT in the germline V gene. V lost 4 bases and J lost 7, with 8 bases in between. This CDR3 region has 11 residues.

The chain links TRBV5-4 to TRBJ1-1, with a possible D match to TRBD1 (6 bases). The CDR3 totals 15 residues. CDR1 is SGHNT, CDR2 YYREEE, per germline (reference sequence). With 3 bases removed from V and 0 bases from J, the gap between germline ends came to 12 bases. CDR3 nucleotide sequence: TGTGCCAGCAGCTCTCGGGACAACTTGAACACTGAAGCTTTCTTT. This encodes CASSSRDNLNTEAFF.